One and the same sample provided the 32 T cell receptor beta chains below, sequenced in a study of blood T cell repertoires in COVID-19. Assay used: immunoSEQ multiplex PCR; TCRdb lists only in-frame clones, some missing. Of under 300,000 clones in the sample, approximately 91% were seen once. Sequenced input: peripheral blood. The source of these receptors is a man in his fifties with acute or convalescent COVID-19.

To note about this clone: Other DNA sequences in the sample encode the same CDR3. The J gene is TRBJ2-2, the V gene TRBV5-1, with D maybe TRBD1 (6 bases). CDR1 and CDR2 (germline): SGHRS, YFSETQ. The ends were cut back, 4 bases at V and 0 bases at J, with 10 bases in the middle. CDR3 length equals 15 residues. The CDR3 region is CASSPGTTNTGELFF. The CDR3 DNA sequence: TGCGCCAGCAGCCCAGGGACAACGAACACCGGGGAGCTGTTTTTT.

V gene TRBV30 combines with J gene TRBJ1-4; 9 bases fit TRBD1. This CDR3 comprises 13 residues. CDR1 and CDR2 from the germline V gene are GTSNPN and SVGIG (reference sequence). The trim removed 4 bases at V and 8 bases at J, leaving 5 bases unmatched. CDR3 region: CAWTGQGGEKLFF. CDR3 bases: TGTGCCTGGACGGGACAGGGCGGCGAAAAACTGTTTTTT.

The chain combines TRBV9 with TRBJ2-3; 7 nucleotides align to TRBD1. CDR1 and CDR2 from the germline V gene are SGDLS and YYNGEE. The CDR3 covers 16 residues. V was pared by 4 bases and J by 9 bases, with 17 bases of the junction left unmatched. CDR3 in DNA: TGTGCCAGCAGCCCTTCGACAGGGCTACTAACGAGCACGCAGTATTTT. It codes for CASSPSTGLLTSTQYF.

The gene calls are TRBV2 and TRBJ1-3, with 8 bases identical to TRBD1. J lost 3 bases, V lost 6 bases, and 4 bases had no gene match. The CDR3 runs to 14 residues. Germline lookup yields CDR1 SNHLY and CDR2 FYNNEI. CDR3 nucleotides: TGTGCCAGCAGCGCGACAGGGGTTGGAAACACCATATATTTT. As protein: CASSATGVGNTIYF. The full variable domain, completed using reference TRBV2 and TRBJ1-3, is EPEVTQTPSHQVTQMGQEVILRCVPISNHLYFYWYRQILGQKVEFLVSFYNNEISEKSEIFDDQFSVERPDGSNFTLKIRSTKLEDSAMYFCASSATGVGNTIYFGEGSWLTVV.

J is TRBJ1-2 and V is TRBV5-8, with 9 bases aligning to TRBD1. CDR1 is SGHTS, CDR2 YDEGEE, per germline. This CDR3 contains 16 residues. J gave up 4 bases and V 0 bases, and 7 bases lay outside the gene matches. The CDR3 bases are TGTGCCAGCAGCTTGGGCGTGGGACAGGGTATCTATGGCTACACCTTC. Residues: CASSLGVGQGIYGYTF.

This clone was observed once. The V gene is TRBV2, the J gene TRBJ2-3; 8 bases fit TRBD2. Losses at the gene ends were 8 bases for V and 2 bases for J; bases not matched to a gene: 15. This CDR3 spans 17 amino acids. The germline CDR1 and CDR2 sequences are SNHLY and FYNNEI. The CDR3 nucleotides are TGTGCCAGCTCCCCAGGGCCCGGGGGGGAATACACAGATACGCAGTATTTT. It is translated as CASSPGPGGEYTDTQYF.

The V and J genes are TRBV7-6 and TRBJ2-5, with TRBD1 identical over 7 bases. The CDR3 sequence is 14 residues long. The germline V gene encodes CDR1 SGHVS and CDR2 FNYEAQ. With V trimmed by 1 base and J by 4 bases, 3 bases remained unmatched. The CDR3 loop reads CASSLGGTVETQYF. The CDR3 bases are TGTGCCAGCAGCTTAGGAGGGACAGTAGAGACCCAGTACTTC.

The rearrangement joins TRBV29-1 to TRBJ2-2; TRBD1 matches at 8 bases. The germline gives CDR1 SQVTM, CDR2 ANQGSEA. V lost 4 bases, J lost 5 bases, and 9 bases stayed unmatched. The CDR3 contains 15 residues. The chain's CDR3 is CSVGRTGRGTGELFF. The CDR3 bases are TGCAGCGTTGGACGGACAGGGAGAGGGACCGGGGAGCTGTTTTTT.

The rearrangement links TRBV29-1 to TRBJ2-7; D is undetermined. Germline lookup yields CDR1 SQVTM and CDR2 ANQGSEA. The CDR3 is 11 amino acids. V lost 0 bases, J lost 3 bases, and 3 bases lay in between. CDR3: CSVEDNYEQYF. Here the CDR3 DNA reads TGCAGCGTTGAAGACAACTACGAGCAGTACTTC.

In its sample, this clone was seen once. The rearrangement joins TRBV6-5 to TRBJ1-2, with D unresolved. Germline lookup yields CDR1 MNHEY and CDR2 SVGAGI. Trimming removed 5 bases at V and 4 bases at J, with 14 bases between. This CDR3 has 14 amino acids. The CDR3 DNA is TGTGCCAGCAGTATAGCCGGGGAGGTCTATGGCTACACCTTC. Its translation: CASSIAGEVYGYTF.

This sequence joins TRBV4-1 and TRBJ1-6; D is unclear. Trimming removed 0 bases at V and 10 bases at J, with 13 bases between. The CDR3 covers 15 residues. The V gene's germline CDR1 is MGHRA and CDR2 YSYEKL. Written as DNA, the CDR3 is TGCGCCAGCAGCCAAGATGGTGACCTCAGGTCACCCCTCCACTTT. It is translated as CASSQDGDLRSPLHF.

This chain uses TRBV6-5 with TRBJ2-7; the match to TRBD2 covers 9 bases. V lost 7 bases, J lost 4 bases, and 5 bases stayed unmatched. Germline CDR1 MNHEY, CDR2 SVGAGI. The CDR3 runs to 13 residues. CDR3 bases: TGTGCCAGCACCTTGGGACTAGCATACGAGCAGTACTTC. It is translated as CASTLGLAYEQYF.

V is TRBV9 and J is TRBJ2-7; TRBD1 agrees at 7 bases. J gave up 3 bases and V 7 bases, and 10 bases lay outside the gene matches. From germline, CDR1 is SGDLS and CDR2 YYNGEE. This CDR3 spans 14 amino acids. The CDR3 reads CASGPRGGYYEQYF. CDR3 nucleotides: TGTGCCAGCGGCCCCAGAGGGGGCTACTACGAGCAGTACTTC.

The chain joins TRBV30 to TRBJ1-5; D may be TRBD1 (5 bases). The CDR3 runs 13 residues. Trimming shortened V by 2 bases and J by 2 bases, and 7 bases separated the two germline ends. Per germline, CDR1 GTSNPN and CDR2 SVGIG (reference sequence). As DNA, the CDR3 is TGTGCCTGGAGTCAACAGGGCAATCAGCCCCAGCATTTT. Protein: CAWSQQGNQPQHF. Complete variable domain (other parts from reference TRBV30 and TRBJ1-5): SQTIHQWPATLVQPVGSPLSLECTVEGTSNPNLYWYRQAAGRGLQLLFYSVGIGQISSEVPQNLSASRPQDRQFILSSKKLLLSDSGFYLCAWSQQGNQPQHFGDGTRLSIL.

The chain recombines TRBV7-3 with TRBJ2-3; possible D gene TRBD2, 6 bases. The CDR3 is 16 residues long. Germline V gene sequence: CDR1 SGHTA, CDR2 FQGTGA. V was trimmed by 5 bases and J by 4 bases, leaving 19 bases between them. CDR3 DNA sequence: TGTGCCAGCAGCCCTGGAGGGGTTTCTCCCCCAGATACGCAGTATTTT. The encoded protein is CASSPGGVSPPDTQYF.

CDR3 loop: CASSPDYLSTDTQYF. The CDR3 DNA is TGTGCCAGCAGCCCGGACTACCTTAGCACAGATACGCAGTATTTT. The chain combines TRBV5-4 with TRBJ2-3; TRBD2 might be the D (6 bases). V lost 4 bases to trimming and J lost 0 bases, with 12 bases between them. From germline, CDR1 is SGHNT and CDR2 YYREEE (reference sequence). The CDR3 consists of 15 residues. Full variable domain (remainder filled in from reference TRBV5-4 and TRBJ2-3): ETGVTQSPTHLIKTRGQQVTLRCSSQSGHNTVSWYQQALGQGPQFIFQYYREEENGRGNFPPRFSGLQFPNYSSELNVNALELDDSALYLCASSPDYLSTDTQYFGPGTRLTVL.

In DNA, the CDR3 is TGTGCCAGCAGTTTATCGGGACAGGGGGGACACGAGCAGTACTTC. Translation gives CASSLSGQGGHEQYF. V usage is TRBV27 and J usage is TRBJ2-7; 11 nucleotides agree with TRBD1. CDR1 is MNHEY, CDR2 SMNVEV, per germline (reference sequence). V dropped 0 bases and J dropped 5; count of bases not matched to a gene: 3. The CDR3 runs to 15 residues.

The CDR3 loop is CASSWDGTGNGYTF. The DNA for the CDR3 is TGCGCCAGCAGCTGGGACGGGACAGGAAACGGCTACACCTTC. The V gene is TRBV5-1, the J gene TRBJ1-2; 8 bases line up with TRBD1. Unmatched junction bases numbered 9, after V lost 3 bases and J lost 8 bases. CDR1 and CDR2 from the germline V gene are SGHRS and YFSETQ. The CDR3 contains 14 residues.

V is TRBV11-2 and J is TRBJ1-6, with D tentatively TRBD1 (5 bases). Germline V gene data show CDR1 as SGHAT and CDR2 as FQNNGV. Trimming pared 5 bases from V and 10 bases from J, leaving 18 bases between. CDR3 length: 15 amino acids. Here the CDR3 reads CASSQQDLPGSPLHF. The CDR3 coding sequence is TGTGCCAGCAGCCAACAGGACCTCCCCGGGTCACCCCTCCACTTT.

The chain is built from TRBV9 and TRBJ1-4; D uncertain. CDR1 SGDLS and CDR2 YYNGEE come from the germline V gene. Trimming pared 4 bases from V and 7 bases from J, leaving 11 bases between. This CDR3 comprises 13 residues. In nucleotides, the CDR3 is TGTGCCAGCAGCCCGGAGGCAAGTGAAAAACTGTTTTTT. Its translation: CASSPEASEKLFF.

This chain connects TRBV29-1 to TRBJ2-7; D may be TRBD1 (5 bases). The CDR3 contains 12 residues. CDR1 is SQVTM, CDR2 ANQGSEA, per germline. The V end lost 2 bases, the J end lost 1 base, and 6 bases lay between the germline ends. For the CDR3, the DNA is TGCAGCGTTGAAACAGGTTCCTACGAGCAGTACTTC. Amino acid sequence: CSVETGSYEQYF.

The chain joins TRBV7-2 to TRBJ2-5, with D uncertain. The V gene's germline CDR1 is SGHTA and CDR2 FQGNSA. The CDR3 has 13 residues. Trimming shortened V by 4 bases and J by 2 bases, and 8 bases separated the two germline ends. DNA for the CDR3: TGTGCCAGCAGCTCCGGGTTTCAAGAGACCCAGTACTTC. It is translated as CASSSGFQETQYF.

About this clone: This CDR3 is also generated by other DNA sequences in the sample. The chain joins TRBV30 to TRBJ1-5; no clear D gene. V lost 3 bases and J lost 0, with 9 bases in between. In germline, CDR1 is GTSNPN, CDR2 SVGIG (reference sequence). The CDR3 sequence is 14 residues long. The CDR3 region has the DNA TGTGCCTGGAGGGACTCTTATAGCAATCAGCCCCAGCATTTT. Protein sequence: CAWRDSYSNQPQHF.

The chain uses TRBV19 and TRBJ1-3; TRBD1 is a possible D gene (5 bases). The CDR3 length is 15 residues. The V end lost 6 bases, the J end lost 4 bases, and 16 bases lay between the germline ends. The V gene's germline CDR1 is LNHDA and CDR2 SQIVND (reference sequence). The CDR3 DNA sequence: TGTGCCAGTAGCCCGGGACTTCCTTGGGGAAACACCATATATTTT. Its translation is CASSPGLPWGNTIYF.

V and J are TRBV18 and TRBJ1-5, with TRBD1 matching 7 bases. Germline trimming cut 6 bases from V and 3 bases from J; bases unmatched to any gene: 5. Germline-derived CDR1 and CDR2 are KGHSH and LQKENI. This CDR3 contains 14 residues. For the CDR3, the DNA is TGTGCCAGCTCGAAGCAGGGGGACAATCAGCCCCAGCATTTT. Encoded protein: CASSKQGDNQPQHF.

The chain combines TRBV27 with TRBJ1-4; TRBD1 matches 10 bases. CDR1 and CDR2 (germline): MNHEY, SMNVEV (reference sequence). The CDR3 loop spans 17 amino acids. Trimming at V came to 1 base and at J to 3 bases, leaving 5 bases not matched to a gene. CDR3 sequence reads: CASSLLTGGRSNEKLFF. CDR3 nucleotides: TGTGCCAGCAGTTTATTGACAGGGGGCAGGTCTAATGAAAAACTGTTTTTT.

This chain links TRBV18 with TRBJ1-1, with 7 bases matching TRBD1. The length of the CDR3 is 14 residues. Unmatched junction bases numbered 5, after V lost 4 bases and J lost 3 bases. CDR1 and CDR2 from the germline V gene are KGHSH and LQKENI. In DNA, the CDR3 is TGTGCCAGCTCACTAATAACAGGGGACACTGAAGCTTTCTTT. Its protein is CASSLITGDTEAFF.

The rearrangement links TRBV5-6 to TRBJ2-7; D possibly corresponds to TRBD2 (5 bases). This CDR3 region has 13 residues. The germline V gene encodes CDR1 SGHDT and CDR2 YYEEEE. V was shortened by 3 bases and J by 3 bases, with 10 bases between the two germline ends. The chain's CDR3 is CASSYRGNYEQYF. CDR3 nucleotide sequence: TGTGCCAGCAGCTACCGGGGTAACTACGAGCAGTACTTC.

The chain joins TRBV6-5 to TRBJ2-7, with TRBD1 matching over 9 bases. Germline V CDR1 and CDR2: MNHEY, SVGAGI. J lost 4 bases, V lost 2 bases, and 3 bases had no gene match. The CDR3 runs 14 residues. CDR3 DNA sequence: TGTGCCAGCAGTTACAGGGACAGGGCTTACGAGCAGTACTTC. Encoded protein: CASSYRDRAYEQYF.

The V gene is TRBV5-1, the J gene TRBJ2-7; 11 bases align to TRBD2. The CDR3 runs 17 residues. V lost 0 bases and J lost 2; bases outside the gene matches: 7. From germline, CDR1 is SGHRS and CDR2 YFSETQ. Written as DNA, the CDR3 is TGCGCCAGCAGCTTGGATATGGGTAGCGGGGGGGCCTACGAGCAGTACTTC. Protein: CASSLDMGSGGAYEQYF.

V usage is TRBV7-3 and J usage is TRBJ2-3; TRBD2 matches at 9 bases. This CDR3 comprises 15 residues. V was clipped by 3 bases and J by 4 bases; unmatched bases: 5. CDR1 SGHTA and CDR2 FQGTGA come from the germline V gene. The CDR3 spells CASSLLAGRPDTQYF. The DNA of the CDR3 is TGTGCCAGCAGCTTGCTAGCGGGGAGGCCAGATACGCAGTATTTT.

On this clone: Within the sample, other DNA sequences also encode this same CDR3. The chain carries TRBV18 and TRBJ2-3; D ambiguous. CDR3 length: 13 amino acids. Germline loops: CDR1 KGHSH, CDR2 LQKENI. V was shortened by 3 bases and J by 0 bases, with 4 bases between the two germline ends. The CDR3 here is CASSPASTDTQYF. CDR3 nucleotide sequence: TGTGCCAGCTCACCGGCTAGCACAGATACGCAGTATTTT.